This T cell receptor beta chain comes out of a study of CD8+CD57+ T cells in acquired aplastic anemia (dated by TCRdb to 2017 to 2018). Describing the broader study: DNA extracted from sorted CD4+ and CD8+ cells had a mean of roughly 3 ug, with a range of about 0.18 to 27.4 ug. CD8+CD57+ expansion was defined as a frequency above the mean frequency observed in healthy subjects.

This clonotype was detected a few times. No cognate antigen has been identified for it. Qualities for individual bases were not recorded, and no much larger clone is one base off. General study outcomes and caveats: CD8+ Simpson's diversity did not differ significantly between patients and healthy controls (P=0.060). Around 28 CD8+ CDR3 sequences were found to be shared between patients and controls, but these sequences appeared to be highly expressed in patients and within the immunodominant clones of the patients.

Genomic DNA was used as template for profiling of TCR beta VDJ combinations and CDR3 sequences. An Illumina HiSeq 2000 was used for TCR repertoire sequencing. On the authors' methods: Repertoires were assessed using TRBV/TRBJ rearrangement plots, CDR3 size and DJ length profiles, and Simpson's diversity index. The most abundant DNA sequence in the deep sequencing data was defined as the immunodominant clone. CDR3 amino acid sequences were checked for sharing between subjects and were compared against published repertoires and the VDJdb database. The public reads were run again by TCRdb, first through fastp at Q25 and then through MiXCR, and only productive beta chains were kept. Each record represents a unique CDR3 protein, reported with the most common genes and DNA among its rows. The V and J calls and clone size are TCRdb's, not the authors'. This sample has roughly 220,000 distinct CDR3 sequences in its table, and around three fifths of those were observed once. 58% of the sample lies in the top ten.

CDR3 length: 15 amino acids, cysteine to phenylalanine. Of the read, only the CDR3 DNA is kept; its 45 bases are in frame from base 1. According to the germline V gene, CDR1 reads SGHTA and CDR2 reads FQGNSA. Unmatched junction bases come to 14, with V trimmed by 5 bases and J by 13 bases. The patients picked for sequencing were ones in whom flow cytometry had shown an expansion of CD8+CD57+ cells. Severe acquired aplastic anemia was diagnosed in all patients according to International Study of Aplastic Anemia and Agranulocytosis and Camitta criteria. No therapy had been received by the patients at the time of blood sampling. In the study, sorted CD4+ and CD8+ blood T cells from patients with severe aplastic anemia and from healthy subjects underwent deep sequencing of TCR repertoires. Patients were enrolled in the USA under clinicaltrials.gov protocols 00001620, 01623167, 00001397, 00071045, 00081523 and 00961064. Ficoll-Paque density gradient centrifugation was used to isolate peripheral blood mononuclear cells. Before DNA was extracted, CD4+ and CD8+ T cells were sorted using either FACS or magnetic beads.

The rearrangement combines TRBV7-2 with TRBJ2-1, with 10 bases in between that match TRBD2. The sample consisted of sorted CD4+, CD8+, or CD8+CD57+ T cells (not recorded which) from PBMCs. The TCR originated in a human donor with aplastic anemia. The nucleotide sequence is given as TGTGCCAGCAGCCAACACGCCCCAAGCGGGAGGGCCCAGTTCTTC. The resulting protein is CASSQHAPSGRAQFF.